Presented here are 10 T cell receptor beta chains from one specimen sequenced in a study of CD8 T cells in ankylosing spondylitis. Overall study findings and caveats: For ankylosing spondylitis blood, a TCR beta motif of under 10 highly homologous variants appeared characteristic.

The antigens these receptors bind are not known. One entry per CDR3 protein, called by TCRdb with MiXCR from the 5' RACE reads. The table lists some 450,000 distinct CDR3 sequences, roughly 15% of them singletons. The sequenced sample consisted of blood, either unsorted or a sorted T cell fraction (not recorded which). Receptor source: a male donor with ankylosing spondylitis.

In its sample, this clonotype was seen a few times. This sequence joins TRBV11-2 and TRBJ2-7, with a possible D match to TRBD2 (6 bases). The germline V and J ends were trimmed by 2 bases and 6 bases, with 17 bases remaining between them. The CDR3 is 15 amino acids. Germline CDR1 and CDR2: SGHAT and FQNNGV. CDR3 nucleotide sequence: TGTGCCAGCAGCTTACTGTCGGGAGTTCTCTCCGAGCAGTACTTC. Translated: CASSLLSGVLSEQYF.

This clonotype was detected ten times or more. The V call is TRBV7-9, the J call TRBJ1-6; 10 nucleotides match TRBD1. The ends lost 4 bases at V and 3 bases at J; junction bases unmatched: 3. The germline CDR1 and CDR2 sequences are SEHNR and FQNEAQ (reference sequence). The CDR3 contains 16 residues. The CDR3 sequence: CASSSGQGFYNSPLHF. In DNA form, the CDR3 reads TGTGCCAGCAGCTCGGGACAGGGGTTCTATAATTCACCCCTCCACTTT.

In its sample, this clonotype was seen a few times. This chain links TRBV28 with TRBJ2-1; 7 bases are a match to TRBD2. The CDR3 covers 18 residues. The V segment lost 3 bases and the J segment 5 bases; nucleotides outside the gene matches: 16. Germline CDR1 and CDR2: MDHEN and SYDVKM. DNA of the CDR3: TGTGCCAGCAGTTTCCGGGATGGTGGCGGGAGTCAAAACAATGAGCAGTTCTTC. It codes for CASSFRDGGGSQNNEQFF.

This clonotype was recorded a few times. Here the CDR3 reads CAISEFASLGFNEQYF. The CDR3 nucleotides are TGTGCCATCAGTGAGTTTGCATCCCTAGGGTTCAACGAGCAGTACTTC. The gene calls are TRBV10-3 and TRBJ2-7, with D uncertain. The CDR3 length is 16 residues. Trimming took off 1 base at V and 5 bases at J, with 18 bases between the two ends. CDR1 is ENHRY and CDR2 is SYGVKD in the germline V gene.

The chain uses TRBV5-1 and TRBJ1-3, with TRBD1 matching over 7 bases. CDR3 length equals 15 residues. CDR1 is SGHRS and CDR2 is YFSETQ in the germline V gene. Trimming cost V 4 bases and J 0 bases; bases outside gene matches: 4. The CDR3 region has the DNA TGCGCCAGCAGCATTACAGGGGACTCTGGAAACACCATATATTTT. It specifies CASSITGDSGNTIYF.

This chain uses TRBV20-1 with TRBJ2-7, with TRBD2 matching 10 bases. Looked up from germline, CDR1 is DFQATT and CDR2 is SNEGSKA (reference sequence). Trimming at V came to 2 bases and at J to 7 bases, leaving 14 bases not matched to a gene. The CDR3 is 16 amino acids. CDR3 residues: CSARPAGGPQSEEQYF. In DNA form, the CDR3 reads TGCAGTGCTAGACCAGCGGGGGGGCCGCAGTCAGAGGAGCAGTACTTC.

This clonotype was detected a few times. The genes are TRBV4-1 and TRBJ1-6; D is uncertain. V lost 1 base and J lost 8, with 18 bases in between. CDR1 and CDR2 from the germline V gene are MGHRA and YSYEKL. This CDR3 is 17 amino acids long. DNA for the CDR3: TGCGCCAGCAGCCAAGCCACTACACGGATAGGGTATTCACCCCTCCACTTT. It yields the protein CASSQATTRIGYSPLHF.

The chain joins TRBV6-2 or TRBV6-3 to TRBJ2-5, with 9 bases aligning to TRBD2. Trimming removed 7 bases from V and 5 bases from J; junction bases left unmatched: 5. This CDR3 has 13 residues. Germline V gene lookup returns CDR1 MNHEY and CDR2 SVGEGT. The CDR3 protein is CASTRGGRETQYF. The CDR3 region has the DNA TGTGCCAGCACGCGGGGGGGCCGTGAGACCCAGTACTTC.

CDR3 sequence: CASSPISGDRNYEQYF. Written as DNA, the CDR3 is TGTGCCAGCAGCCCCATTAGCGGGGATCGAAACTACGAGCAGTACTTC. The chain uses TRBV11-2 and TRBJ2-7, with 8 bases fitting TRBD2. V shed 5 bases and J 3 bases; nucleotides not matched to a gene: 12. Per the germline V gene, CDR1 is SGHAT and CDR2 is FQNNGV. CDR3 length equals 16 residues.

The sample holds a few counts of this clonotype. The chain is built from TRBV6-1 and TRBJ2-3, with 8 nucleotides matching TRBD2. The V gene end was trimmed by 5 bases and the J gene end by 1 base; junction bases not matched to a gene: 5. The CDR3 consists of 15 residues. Germline V gene data show CDR1 as MNHNS and CDR2 as SASEGT. CDR3 sequence: CASSRQTSGTDTQYF. DNA for the CDR3: TGTGCCAGCAGTCGGCAGACTAGCGGCACAGATACGCAGTATTTT.